These T cell receptor beta chains were read from a single sample in a study of PD-L1 blockade in urothelial cancer. Data came from immunoSEQ multiplex PCR; TCRdb stores just in-frame clones and leaves some out. In the table there are fewer than 50,000 clones, about 93% of which are singletons. The sequencing used PBMCs, collected around atezolizumab (anti-PD-L1) treatment. All receptors derive from a man aged 70 or older with urothelial cancer. CDR3s include the opening cysteine and the closing phenylalanine or tryptophan. Fields, in order: J gene, clone size, V gene, D gene, CDR3 protein, CDR3 DNA. The D gene is left open where the match is weak. A row's size may be missing; if present it is once, few, many or a size class.

TRBJ2-3 NA TRBV27 TRBD1 CASSLGRGRTDTQYF TGTGCCAGCAGTTTGGGCAGGGGGCGCACAGATACGCAGTATTTT
TRBJ1-4 NA TRBV7-9 TRBD1 CASSPGQYNEKLFF TGTGCCAGCAGCCCGGGACAGTATAATGAAAAACTGTTTTTT
TRBJ1-4 once TRBV6-6 NA CASSYSASRSEKLFF TGTGCCAGCAGTTACTCGGCGTCCCGGAGTGAAAAACTGTTTTTT
TRBJ2-7 NA TRBV7-2 TRBD1 CASSFDRGPYEQYF TGTGCCAGCAGCTTCGACAGGGGGCCCTACGAGCAGTACTTC
TRBJ2-4 NA TRBV7-9 TRBD2 CASSLGTSYTKNIQYF TGTGCCAGCAGCTTGGGGACTAGTTATACCAAAAACATTCAGTACTTC
TRBJ2-7 once TRBV5-1 NA CASSLGPVSYEQYF TGCGCCAGCAGCTTGGGTCCAGTCTCCTACGAGCAGTACTTC
TRBJ2-3 NA TRBV28 TRBD2 CASSLGLAGEGVGGDTQYF TGTGCCAGCAGTTTAGGACTAGCGGGAGAGGGGGTTGGAGGAGATACGCAGTATTTT
TRBJ2-1 NA TRBV19 TRBD2 CASSIGLAVTYNEQFF TGTGCCAGTAGTATAGGACTAGCGGTTACCTACAATGAGCAGTTCTTC
TRBJ2-7 NA TRBV9 TRBD2 CASSATSGPGWGYEQYF TGTGCCAGCAGCGCGACTAGCGGGCCCGGATGGGGCTACGAGCAGTACTTC
TRBJ2-2 NA TRBV6-1 TRBD2 CASRKAGSGTGELFF TGTGCCAGCAGGAAAGCGGGGTCGGGAACCGGGGAGCTGTTTTTT
TRBJ2-5 NA TRBV6-4 TRBD2 CASSGTSGPQETQYF TGTGCCAGCAGCGGGACTAGCGGCCCCCAAGAGACCCAGTACTTC
TRBJ2-5 NA TRBV11-3 NA CASSLGSGQAETQYF TGTGCCAGCAGCTTAGGCTCAGGGCAGGCAGAGACCCAGTACTTC
TRBJ2-7 NA TRBV18 TRBD1 CASSPVQTGTYEQYF TGTGCCAGCTCACCAGTACAGACAGGGACCTACGAGCAGTACTTC
TRBJ2-2 NA TRBV29-1 NA CSVGGGTGELFF TGCAGCGTTGGAGGGGGAACCGGGGAGCTGTTTTTT
TRBJ2-2 NA TRBV4-2 TRBD2 CASSELAGPTGELFF TGTGCCAGCAGCGAACTAGCGGGACCCACCGGGGAGCTGTTTTTT
TRBJ2-7 NA TRBV11-3 NA CASSLDGVTGNEQYF TGTGCCAGCAGCTTAGATGGGGTTACAGGGAACGAGCAGTACTTC
TRBJ1-1 NA TRBV6-5 NA CASSSRPTEAFF TGTGCCAGCAGCTCTAGACCCACTGAAGCTTTCTTT
TRBJ2-7 NA TRBV6-1 NA CASRRPRGSSYEQYF TGTGCCAGCAGACGGCCGCGAGGGAGCTCCTACGAGCAGTACTTC
TRBJ2-1 NA TRBV9 TRBD2 CASSVSGRGVNEQFF TGTGCCAGCAGCGTTAGCGGGAGGGGGGTCAATGAGCAGTTCTTC
TRBJ2-7 NA TRBV30 TRBD1 CAWTYRGPYEQYF TGTGCCTGGACCTACAGGGGGCCGTACGAGCAGTACTTC
TRBJ2-1 NA TRBV9 NA CASSVDERYSSYNEQFF TGTGCCAGCAGCGTAGACGAGCGGTATAGCTCCTACAATGAGCAGTTCTTC
TRBJ2-4 NA TRBV18 TRBD1 CASSPPSQGVVQYF TGTGCCAGCTCACCACCTTCACAGGGGGTCGTTCAGTACTTC
TRBJ2-2 NA TRBV6-5 NA CASSEDTGELFF TGTGCCAGCAGTGAGGATACCGGGGAGCTGTTTTTT
TRBJ2-3 NA TRBV13 NA CASSLYLSPDTQYF TGTGCCAGCAGCTTATACTTGTCCCCAGATACGCAGTATTTT
TRBJ1-1 once TRBV5-5 NA CASSPQTANTEAFF TGTGCCAGCAGCCCCCAGACAGCGAACACTGAAGCTTTCTTT
TRBJ1-3 NA TRBV5-4 NA CASSLQGISGNTIYF TGTGCCAGCAGCTTGCAGGGCATCTCTGGAAACACCATATATTTT
TRBJ2-1 NA TRBV5-1 TRBD2 CASSLGLAGDHEQFF TGCGCCAGCAGCTTGGGACTAGCGGGAGATCATGAGCAGTTCTTC
TRBJ2-7 NA TRBV19 TRBD1 CASSSGQGKGEQYF TGTGCCAGTAGTAGCGGACAGGGGAAAGGCGAGCAGTACTTC
TRBJ2-1 NA TRBV19 TRBD1 CASSKGQGLLGVQFF TGTGCCAGTAGTAAGGGACAGGGGCTCCTCGGTGTGCAGTTCTTC
TRBJ2-5 NA TRBV6-1 TRBD2 CASSVRLAETQYF TGTGCCAGCAGTGTCCGACTAGCGGAGACCCAGTACTTC
TRBJ1-3 NA TRBV27 NA CASSLSGTRRNTIYF TGTGCCAGCAGTTTATCCGGGACACGACGAAACACCATATATTTT
TRBJ2-7 NA TRBV7-9 NA CASSPQGISTEQYF TGTGCCAGCAGCCCGCAGGGAATATCGACCGAGCAGTACTTC
TRBJ1-5 NA TRBV5-1 NA CASSLGPQGSNQPQHF TGCGCCAGCAGCTTGGGGCCGCAGGGCAGCAATCAGCCCCAGCATTTT
TRBJ2-7 NA TRBV5-1 TRBD1 CASSATGASYEQYF TGCGCCAGCAGCGCGACAGGGGCGTCCTACGAGCAGTACTTC
TRBJ1-5 NA TRBV6-1 TRBD1 CASSAGTGNQPQHF TGTGCCAGCAGCGCCGGGACAGGCAATCAGCCCCAGCATTTT
TRBJ1-2 NA TRBV5-1 NA CASSLDNNYGYTF TGCGCCAGCAGCTTAGACAATAACTATGGCTACACCTTC
TRBJ1-1 NA TRBV29-1 TRBD1 CSVTGQRNTEAFF TGCAGCGTGACGGGACAGAGGAACACTGAAGCTTTCTTT
TRBJ1-1 NA TRBV11-2 NA CASSLAGRTEAFF TGTGCCAGCAGCTTAGCAGGGCGGACTGAAGCTTTCTTT
TRBJ1-1 NA TRBV19 NA CASKLRQGGTEAFF TGTGCCAGTAAACTTCGGCAGGGAGGCACTGAAGCTTTCTTT
TRBJ2-3 NA TRBV9 NA CASSVITQDTQYF TGTGCCAGCAGCGTAATCACACAGGATACGCAGTATTTT
TRBJ1-3 once TRBV6-5 NA CASTGSSGNTIYF TGTGCCAGCACGGGGAGCTCTGGAAACACCATATATTTT
TRBJ1-1 NA TRBV6-1 NA CASSDRGGTEAFF TGTGCCAGCAGTGACCGGGGAGGGACTGAAGCTTTCTTT
TRBJ2-3 NA TRBV27 NA CASSLIAGWGDTQYF TGTGCCAGCAGTTTAATCGCGGGGTGGGGAGATACGCAGTATTTT
TRBJ2-7 NA TRBV6-1 TRBD2 CASTLSGTSYEQYF TGTGCCAGCACCCTTAGCGGGACCTCCTACGAGCAGTACTTC
TRBJ1-1 NA TRBV29-1 NA CSVSRGNTEAFF TGCAGCGTTTCCAGGGGGAACACTGAAGCTTTCTTT
TRBJ1-1 NA TRBV5-1 NA CASSLALETEAFF TGCGCCAGCAGCTTGGCCTTGGAGACTGAAGCTTTCTTT
TRBJ2-7 NA TRBV11-3 NA CASSLNRDSYEQYF TGTGCCAGCAGCCTCAACCGGGATTCCTACGAGCAGTACTTC
TRBJ2-2 NA TRBV6-6 NA CASSFGLTNTGELFF TGTGCCAGCAGTTTCGGACTAACCAACACCGGGGAGCTGTTTTTT
TRBJ1-2 NA TRBV28 NA CASSFRVLNYGYTF TGTGCCAGCAGTTTCAGGGTCCTTAACTATGGCTACACCTTC
TRBJ2-3 NA TRBV7-3 TRBD2 CASSLTAGGPSDTQYF TGTGCCAGCAGCTTAACAGCGGGAGGGCCCTCAGATACGCAGTATTTT
TRBJ1-5 NA TRBV6-4 TRBD1 CASSPDRNQPQHF TGTGCCAGCAGCCCGGACAGGAATCAGCCCCAGCATTTT
TRBJ2-5 few TRBV4-2 TRBD2 CASSPYREAGVGETQYF TGTGCCAGCAGCCCCTACCGGGAAGCGGGAGTAGGAGAGACCCAGTACTTC
TRBJ2-7 NA TRBV6-1 NA CATREVASSYEQYF TGTGCCACCCGAGAGGTCGCTAGTTCCTACGAGCAGTACTTC
TRBJ2-1 NA TRBV7-2 TRBD2 CASSFRLAGWYNEQFF TGTGCCAGCAGCTTTCGACTAGCGGGATGGTACAATGAGCAGTTCTTC
TRBJ2-5 NA TRBV15 TRBD2 CATSSDGRVVETQYF TGTGCCACCAGCAGCGACGGGAGGGTGGTGGAGACCCAGTACTTC
TRBJ2-7 NA TRBV28 NA CASSLFPGQSLEQYF TGTGCCAGCAGTTTATTCCCAGGACAGTCTCTGGAGCAGTACTTC
TRBJ1-5 few TRBV6-6 TRBD1 CASSPTGLNSNQPQHF TGTGCCAGCAGTCCGACAGGGTTGAATAGCAATCAGCCCCAGCATTTT
TRBJ2-1 NA TRBV29-1 NA CSVRAGQGNEQFF TGCAGCGTTCGCGCCGGGCAGGGCAATGAGCAGTTCTTC